This is a list of T cell receptor beta chains from one sample in a study of cytomegalovirus exposure and HLA in healthy donors. Sequenced by immunoSEQ multiplex PCR; TCRdb stores in-frame clones only, minus some. The sample contains around 100,000 clones, less than 85% of which appear only once. Material: PBMCs. These receptors all stem from a young man in good health and CMV-seropositive. CDR3s include the opening cysteine and the closing phenylalanine or tryptophan. A D gene is named only where the DNA matches it firmly. The size entry is marked missing in some rows and otherwise reads once, few, many or a size class.

d_call,j_call,v_call,clone_size,cdr3_nt,cdr3_aa
TRBD2,TRBJ2-3,TRBV9,few,TGTGCCAGCAGCCTTACCCCTACTAGCGGCACAGATACGCAGTATTTT,CASSLTPTSGTDTQYF
-,TRBJ2-2,TRBV7-9,-,TGTGCCAGCAGCTTTGGCAGGGCAAACACCGGGGAGCTGTTTTTT,CASSFGRANTGELFF
TRBD1,TRBJ1-2,TRBV7-8,-,TGTGCCAGCAGCGGCGGAACGAGGGGGCAGGGCTACACCTTC,CASSGGTRGQGYTF
TRBD1,TRBJ2-7,TRBV28,-,TGTGCCAGCAGCTCGTACGGGACAGCCTACGAGCAGTACTTC,CASSSYGTAYEQYF
-,TRBJ2-3,TRBV19,-,TGTGCCAGTAGTTTTCTGACAGATACGCAGTATTTT,CASSFLTDTQYF
TRBD1,TRBJ2-1,TRBV9,-,TGTGCCAGCAGCCCAGGGGGCGGCAATGAGCAGTTCTTC,CASSPGGGNEQFF
TRBD1,TRBJ2-7,TRBV10-3,-,TGTGCCATCAGTGACGGCGGGACAGGTGGCTACGAGCAGTACTTC,CAISDGGTGGYEQYF
TRBD2,TRBJ2-3,TRBV5-3,-,TGTGCCAGAAGCTTGGGGGGACTAGCGGTCTCGGCTAGCACAGATACGCAGTATTTT,CARSLGGLAVSASTDTQYF
TRBD2,TRBJ2-3,TRBV10-2,once,TGCGCCAGCAGGCGCCTGGCGGGTAGCGGGAGAGATACGCAGTATTTT,CASRRLAGSGRDTQYF
-,TRBJ2-1,TRBV7-9,-,TGTGCCAGCAGCTTAGCGTTCCTGGGACACTCCACCCCGCATGAGCAGTTCTTC,CASSLAFLGHSTPHEQFF
TRBD2,TRBJ2-3,TRBV10-1,-,TGCGCCAGCAGTGATCAGATAGCGGGAGTCACAGATACGCAGTATTTT,CASSDQIAGVTDTQYF
-,TRBJ1-2,TRBV5-4,-,TGTGCCAGCAGCTTGGGTTTCGACAGGAGCTATGGCTACACCTTC,CASSLGFDRSYGYTF
TRBD2,TRBJ2-3,TRBV18,-,TGTGCCAGCTCACCAACGACTAGCGGGTCTAGCACAGATACGCAGTATTTT,CASSPTTSGSSTDTQYF
TRBD2,TRBJ2-3,TRBV5-1,-,TGCGCCAGCAGCTTGGTAGCGAGCGGGAGGGCTGGAGATACGCAGTATTTT,CASSLVASGRAGDTQYF
-,TRBJ2-5,TRBV5-1,-,TGCGCCAGCAGCTTCGGGCTCCCGGACAAGACCCAGTACTTC,CASSFGLPDKTQYF
TRBD1,TRBJ1-1,TRBV6-1,-,TGTGCCACCACTAACCCAGGGGGCGGGACTGAAGCTTTCTTT,CATTNPGGGTEAFF
TRBD1,TRBJ1-2,TRBV5-6,-,TGTGCCAGCAGCTTAATAAGTCCGAGACAGGGGGCGGGCTACACCTTC,CASSLISPRQGAGYTF
-,TRBJ2-3,TRBV27,once,TGTGCCAGCAGTTTTAGCGGCACAGATACGCAGTATTTT,CASSFSGTDTQYF
-,TRBJ2-3,TRBV11-3,-,TGTGCCAGCAGCCCAGAAGGGGCATCAGATACGCAGTATTTT,CASSPEGASDTQYF
TRBD1,TRBJ1-2,TRBV28,once,TGTGCCAGCAGTTTCCATGAGACAGGGGGCTTC,CASSFHETGGF
-,TRBJ2-7,TRBV9,-,TGTGCCAGCAGCGTAGCATCCAGCTACGAGCAGTACTTC,CASSVASSYEQYF
TRBD1,TRBJ1-1,TRBV6-5,-,TGTGCCAGCAGCCCGACAGGGGACACTGAAGCTTTCTTT,CASSPTGDTEAFF
TRBD2,TRBJ2-3,TRBV11-2,-,TGTGCCAGCAGCATAGCGGGAGTCAGTGGTACGCAGTATTTT,CASSIAGVSGTQYF
TRBD2,TRBJ2-5,TRBV7-8,-,TGTGCCAGCAGCTTAGAAGGGCTAGCGGGAGTGGGAGAGACCCAGTACTTC,CASSLEGLAGVGETQYF
-,TRBJ2-7,TRBV6-1,-,TGTGCCAGCAGTGAACAGGGAGGTCCTGAGCAGTACTTC,CASSEQGGPEQYF
TRBD1,TRBJ2-1,TRBV28,-,TGTGCCAGCAGTGTAACAGGGGGCGGGAATGAGCAGTTCTTC,CASSVTGGGNEQFF
-,TRBJ1-5,TRBV11-2,-,TGTGCCAGCAGCTTAGTTTCGCGTTATCAGCCCCAGCATTTT,CASSLVSRYQPQHF
TRBD2,TRBJ2-3,TRBV2,-,TGTGCCAGCAGCCTCCCTAGCGGGAGGGCCCTCACAGATACGCAGTATTTT,CASSLPSGRALTDTQYF
TRBD2,TRBJ2-1,TRBV19,-,TGTGCCAGTAGTACCGGACTAGAGGGGAGGCAGTTCTTC,CASSTGLEGRQFF
TRBD1,TRBJ2-1,TRBV5-1,-,TGCGCCAGCAGCTTGTTGACAGGGAACAATGAGCAGTTCTTC,CASSLLTGNNEQFF
TRBD1,TRBJ1-1,TRBV20-1,once,TGCAGTGCCGGACAGGCCTTTGAAGCTTTCTTT,CSAGQAFEAFF
TRBD1,TRBJ2-7,TRBV7-3,few,TGTGCCAGCAGCCCGGGACAGGGCTACGAGCAGTACTTC,CASSPGQGYEQYF
TRBD1,TRBJ2-3,TRBV18,-,TGTGCCAGCTCACAAGGACAGGGTGTTGATACGCAGTATTTT,CASSQGQGVDTQYF
-,TRBJ1-2,TRBV25-1,few,TGTGCCAGCAGCGAACAGGCATCCTACTATGGCTACACCTTC,CASSEQASYYGYTF
-,TRBJ2-3,TRBV5-4,-,TGTGCCAGCAGCTACGGTGCCGGGGATGTAGATACGCAGTATTTT,CASSYGAGDVDTQYF
-,TRBJ2-7,TRBV10-2,-,TGCGCCAGCAGTGAGTGGCAGGGTACCTACGAGCAGTACTTC,CASSEWQGTYEQYF
TRBD1,TRBJ2-7,TRBV19,few,TGTGCCAGTAGTACTTACAGGGGGCTCTACGAGCAGTACTTC,CASSTYRGLYEQYF
-,TRBJ1-1,TRBV5-6,-,TGTGCCAGCAGCTTGAGCGGGGGGCCTGGAGCTTTCTTT,CASSLSGGPGAFF
TRBD1,TRBJ2-1,TRBV14,-,TGTGCCAGCAGCCATTTTCTCGGGACAGGGAACAATGAGCAGTTCTTC,CASSHFLGTGNNEQFF
-,TRBJ1-2,TRBV19,-,TGTGCCAGTAGTAGCACCACGAGACAGGCTAGCTATGGCTACACCTTC,CASSSTTRQASYGYTF
-,TRBJ2-5,TRBV10-3,-,TGTGCCATCAGTGAGTCGGGCGGGGACCAAGAGACCCAGTACTTC,CAISESGGDQETQYF
TRBD1,TRBJ2-5,TRBV9,-,TGTGCCAGCAGCCCTAATACAGGGGGTGGAGAGACCCAGTACTTC,CASSPNTGGGETQYF
-,TRBJ2-1,TRBV7-9,-,TGTGCCAGCAGCCAAAACTCCGAGCAGTTCTTC,CASSQNSEQFF
-,TRBJ1-5,TRBV27,-,TGTGCCAGCAGGAAATGGCGGGATAGCAATCAGCCCCAGCATTTT,CASRKWRDSNQPQHF
-,TRBJ2-1,TRBV9,-,TGTGCCAGCAGCCGAACAGGGTCCGATGTTTACAATGAGCAGTTCTTC,CASSRTGSDVYNEQFF
-,TRBJ1-4,TRBV28,few,TGTGCCAGCAGTTTACCATATGAGGAAAAACTGTTTTTT,CASSLPYEEKLFF